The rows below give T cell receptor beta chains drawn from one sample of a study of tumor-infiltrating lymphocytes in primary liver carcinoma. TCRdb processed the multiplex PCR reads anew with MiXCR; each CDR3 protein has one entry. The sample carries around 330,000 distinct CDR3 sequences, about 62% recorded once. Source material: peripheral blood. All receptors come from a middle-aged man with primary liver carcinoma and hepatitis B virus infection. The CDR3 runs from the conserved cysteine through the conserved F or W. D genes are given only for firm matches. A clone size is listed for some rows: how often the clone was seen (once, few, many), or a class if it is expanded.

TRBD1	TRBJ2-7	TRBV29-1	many	CSTRQGGTYEQYF	TGCAGCACTCGACAGGGGGGGACTTACGAGCAGTACTTC
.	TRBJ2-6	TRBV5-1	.	CASNSAGSGANVLTF	TGCGCCAGCAACTCCGCCGGCTCTGGGGCCAACGTCCTGACTTTC
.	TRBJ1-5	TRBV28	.	CASMLSGGGNQPQHF	TGTGCCAGCATGTTGTCGGGGGGTGGCAATCAGCCCCAGCATTTT
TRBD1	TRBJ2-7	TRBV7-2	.	CASSPGGLTTYEQYF	TGTGCCAGCAGCCCAGGGGGTCTCACCACCTACGAGCAGTACTTC
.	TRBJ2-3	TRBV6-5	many	CASSGVRGPDKTQYF	TGTGCCAGCAGTGGAGTCCGGGGGCCAGATAAAACGCAGTATTTT
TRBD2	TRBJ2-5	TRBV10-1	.	CASSELAGVVGQETQYF	TGCGCCAGCAGTGAACTAGCGGGAGTAGTAGGCCAAGAGACCCAGTACTTC
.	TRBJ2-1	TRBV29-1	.	CSVVYGVQFF	TGCAGCGTTGTATATGGGGTTCAGTTCTTC
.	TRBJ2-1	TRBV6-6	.	CASSYPSGGGLYNEQFF	TGTGCCAGCAGTTACCCATCAGGGGGGGGTCTCTACAATGAGCAGTTCTTC
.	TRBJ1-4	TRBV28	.	CASSPGGANGKLFF	TGTGCCAGCAGCCCGGGGGGGGCCAATGGAAAACTGTTTTTT
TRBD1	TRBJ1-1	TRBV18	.	CASSSMDRGTEAFF	TGTGCCAGCTCATCAATGGACAGGGGCACTGAAGCTTTCTTT
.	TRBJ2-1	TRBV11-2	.	CASSLVGSRNSEQFF	TGTGCCAGCAGCTTAGTAGGGAGTAGAAACAGTGAGCAGTTCTTC
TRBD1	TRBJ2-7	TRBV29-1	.	CSVLRDRIYEQYF	TGCAGTGTACTCCGGGACAGAATATACGAACAGTACTTC
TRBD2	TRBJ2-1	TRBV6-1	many	CASSRTSGPTTYNEQFF	TGTGCCAGCAGCCGGACTAGCGGGCCGACTACCTACAATGAGCAGTTCTTC
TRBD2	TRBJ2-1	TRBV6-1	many	CATSLRLAEQFF	TGTGCCACCTCCTTGAGACTAGCCGAGCAGTTCTTC
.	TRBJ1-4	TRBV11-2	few	CASSLGAGEKLFF	TGTGCCAGCAGCTTAGGGGCCGGGGAAAAACTGTTTTTT
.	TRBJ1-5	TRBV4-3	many	CASSQEAGQGNQPQHF	TGCGCCAGCAGCCAAGAGGCGGGGCAGGGCAATCAGCCCCAGCATTTT
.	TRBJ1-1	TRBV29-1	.	CSAAGTVHTEAFF	TGCAGCGCCGCCGGGACGGTACACACTGAAGCTTTCTTT
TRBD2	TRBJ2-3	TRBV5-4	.	CASPEGTSGTSTDTQYF	TGTGCCAGCCCGGAGGGAACTAGCGGGACGAGCACAGATACGCAGTATTTT
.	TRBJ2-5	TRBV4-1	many	CASSLRASGETQYF	TGCGCCAGCAGCCTCCGGGCCTCGGGAGAGACCCAGTACTTC
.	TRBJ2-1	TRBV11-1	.	CASSLEVAGGSDEQFF	TGTGCCAGCAGCTTGGAGGTAGCAGGAGGAAGTGATGAGCAGTTCTTC
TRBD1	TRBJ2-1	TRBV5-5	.	CTSSLGQLSYNEQFF	TGTACCAGCAGCTTGGGACAGCTCTCCTACAATGAGCAGTTCTTC
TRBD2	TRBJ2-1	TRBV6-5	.	CASIRTSGRGWEQFF	TGTGCCAGCATCCGAACTAGCGGGAGAGGATGGGAGCAGTTCTTC
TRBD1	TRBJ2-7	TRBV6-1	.	CASSVRTGDPVDEQYF	TGTGCCAGCAGTGTCCGTACAGGGGATCCGGTCGACGAGCAGTACTTC
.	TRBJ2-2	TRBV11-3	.	CASSPGLTGTPGELFF	TGTGCGAGCAGCCCCGGACTAACGGGAACTCCCGGGGAGCTGTTTTTT
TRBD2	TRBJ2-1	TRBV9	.	CTSTPSGAGGPNEQFF	TGTACCAGCACCCCGTCGGGAGCGGGAGGGCCGAATGAGCAGTTCTTC
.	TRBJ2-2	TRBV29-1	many	CSVGSRGTGELFF	TGCAGCGTTGGAAGTCGGGGCACCGGGGAGCTGTTTTTT
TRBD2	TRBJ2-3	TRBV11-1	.	CASNLTGGEDTQYF	TGTGCCAGCAACTTAACGGGAGGAGAAGATACACAGTATTTT
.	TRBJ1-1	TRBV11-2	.	CASGPGVSEAFF	TGTGCCAGCGGCCCTGGGGTGTCTGAAGCTTTCTTT
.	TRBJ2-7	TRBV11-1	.	CASTKGYEQCF	TGTGCCAGCACTAAGGGCTACGAGCAATGCTTC
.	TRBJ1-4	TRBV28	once	CASTIRGKPFF	TGTGCCAGCACTATCCGGGGAAAACCGTTTTTT
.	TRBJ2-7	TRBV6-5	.	CASTGLKGNSYEQYF	TGTGCCAGCACGGGCCTGAAAGGTAACTCCTACGAGCAGTACTTC
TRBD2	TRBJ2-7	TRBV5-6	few	CASTTAGGSYEQYF	TGTGCCAGCACCACTGCGGGGGGGTCCTACGAGCAGTACTTC
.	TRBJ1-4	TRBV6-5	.	CASSNDRGREKLFF	TGTGCCAGCAGTAATGACAGAGGGAGGGAAAAACTGTTTTTT
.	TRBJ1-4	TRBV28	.	CASTPPGVGEEKLFF	TGTGCCAGCACCCCCCCGGGGGTTGGGGAAGAAAAACTGTTTTTT
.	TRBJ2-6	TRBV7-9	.	CASSFVGTDYSGANVLTF	TGTGCCAGCAGTTTCGTTGGGACGGATTACTCTGGGGCCAACGTCCTGACTTTC
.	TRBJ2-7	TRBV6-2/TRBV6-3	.	CASSYGTFYEQYF	TGTGCCAGCAGTTACGGCACTTTCTACGAGCAGTACTTC
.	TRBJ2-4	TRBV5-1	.	CASSSDKHGRIQYF	TGCGCCAGTAGCTCGGACAAACACGGACGGATTCAGTACTTC
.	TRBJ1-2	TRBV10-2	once	CASSGIVNYGYTF	TGTGCCAGCAGTGGAATCGTTAACTATGGCTACACCTTC
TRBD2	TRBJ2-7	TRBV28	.	CASSGRLASSYEEYF	TGTGCCAGCAGTGGTCGACTAGCGTCGAGCTACGAGGAGTACTTC
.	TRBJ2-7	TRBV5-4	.	CASSLRGILAYEQYF	TGTGCCAGCAGCTTGAGAGGGATTTTGGCCTACGAGCAGTACTTC
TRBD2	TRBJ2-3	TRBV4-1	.	CASSQEGTRIADTQYF	TGCGCCAGCAGCCAAGAAGGGACTAGAATAGCAGATACGCAGTATTTT
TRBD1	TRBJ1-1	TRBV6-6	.	CASSRDRGAALKWEAFF	TGTGCCAGCAGCCGGGACAGGGGGGCCGCATTGAAATGGGAAGCTTTCTTT
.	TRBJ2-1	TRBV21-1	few	CASSRPDRGYNEQFF	TGTGCCAGCAGCAGACCGGACAGGGGGTACAATGAGCAGTTCTTC
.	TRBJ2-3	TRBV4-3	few	CASSQDWAHFTDTQYF	TGCGCCAGCAGCCAAGATTGGGCTCACTTCACAGATACGCAGTATTTT
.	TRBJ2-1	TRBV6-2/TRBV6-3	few	CASSYSIWVSEQFF	TGTGCCAGCAGTTACTCGATTTGGGTTTCGGAGCAGTTCTTC